This T cell receptor beta chain was captured in a study of blood T cell repertoires in COVID-19. Looking at the study overall: There were acute and convalescent COVID-19 samples, and they came from the United States, Italy and Spain. Nucleic acid was either cDNA or gDNA, and it came from T cells, B-cell-depleted T cells, or PBMCs.

V lost 5 bases to trimming and J lost 7 bases; unmatched junction nucleotides: 11. The germline V gene encodes CDR1 SEHNR and CDR2 FQNEAQ (reference sequence). The CDR3 length is 14 residues. Original data processing: Estimation of nucleated cell counts relied on the amplification of reference gene primers. Libraries were prepared by immunoSEQ multiplex PCR; TCRdb keeps only in-frame clonotypes and omits some of them. The V and J calls and clone size were taken over from that table, and D and trimming were inferred from the DNA. The data hold under 85,000 clones, with around 85% observed a single time.

The clonotype was recovered from a man at least 80 years old with acute or convalescent COVID-19. This chain links TRBV7-9 with TRBJ2-7, with 7 positions matching TRBD1. Material: peripheral blood. The CDR3 is CASSPRQGPLEQYF. CDR3 DNA: TGTGCCAGCAGCCCACGACAGGGCCCATTGGAGCAGTACTTC.